The entry below gives a single T cell receptor (beta chain) sequence along with its context. Its antigen remains unidentified. The CDR3 is 17 residues long. The germline gives CDR1 SGHNT, CDR2 YYREEE (reference sequence). Trimming removed 4 bases from V and 4 bases from J; junction bases left unmatched: 11. This entry belongs to a study of CD8 T cells in ankylosing spondylitis. Broader study findings: Blood of patients with ankylosing spondylitis appeared to be characterized by a TCR beta motif of eight highly homologous variants. Some of the motif variants had earlier been found in reactive arthritis patients' fluid and blood.

As the method for making TCR beta libraries, quantitative 5'-RACE with molecular barcodes was used. TCRdb passed the 5' RACE reads through MiXCR, listing each CDR3 protein once. The table records 150,000 or so distinct CDR3 sequences, about 9.9% of them present only once. The rearrangement uses TRBV5-4 and TRBJ2-1, with 10 bases aligning to TRBD2. Sequenced: blood, either unsorted or a sorted T cell fraction (not recorded which). The source is a male donor with ankylosing spondylitis or in good health (not recorded which). CDR3 loop: CASSPRLGLAQYNEQFF. CDR3 DNA sequence: TGTGCCAGCAGCCCGCGCCTGGGACTAGCGCAGTACAATGAGCAGTTCTTC. Filled out from reference TRBV5-4 and TRBJ2-1, the complete variable domain reads ETGVTQSPTHLIKTRGQQVTLRCSSQSGHNTVSWYQQALGQGPQFIFQYYREEENGRGNFPPRFSGLQFPNYSSELNVNALELDDSALYLCASSPRLGLAQYNEQFFGPGTRLTVL.